This T cell receptor beta chain appears in the sequencing data of a study of control samples from healthy donors and cancer patients. Profiling relied on immunoSEQ multiplex PCR, and the TCRdb table lists in-frame clones only, not all of them. Of 100,000 to 150,000 clones listed, approximately 87% were seen once; the top ten hold 2.9%. V was clipped by 7 bases and J by 2 bases, with 14 bases between them. Germline loops: CDR1 SNHLY, CDR2 FYNNEI. This CDR3 spans 14 amino acids. The sequence came from a man aged 60 to 69 in good health. The sequencing input was blood. V is TRBV2 and J is TRBJ1-1; perhaps TRBD1 as D (6 bases). CDR3 residues: CASTRGGVNTEAFF. In nucleotides, the CDR3 is TGTGCCAGCACCCGAGGGGGGGTCAACACTGAAGCTTTCTTT. The complete variable domain, with remaining parts taken from reference TRBV2 and TRBJ1-1, reads EPEVTQTPSHQVTQMGQEVILRCVPISNHLYFYWYRQILGQKVEFLVSFYNNEISEKSEIFDDQFSVERPDGSNFTLKIRSTKLEDSAMYFCASTRGGVNTEAFFGQGTRLTVV.